Detailed here is one TCR beta chain. Its target is unknown. The data derive from a study of T cell responses to AZD1222 COVID-19 vaccine. Regarding the study as a whole: Clonal diversity may have been underestimated, and the donors were mostly white British, with more females than males. Spike-specific TCR depth and breadth grew after two AZD1222 doses. No repertoire was sampled before or during the peak T cell response, only after it.

Here immunoSEQ multiplex PCR was the method, and the copy in TCRdb shows in-frame clones only, minus some. This table has approximately 260,000 clones, more than 85% appearing once. Per the germline V gene, CDR1 is LGHDT and CDR2 is YNNKEL (reference sequence). J was trimmed by 5 bases and V by 3 bases; bases with no gene match: 1. The CDR3 has 15 residues. V is TRBV3-1 (or the pseudogene TRBV3-2) and J is TRBJ2-1, with 13 bases that match TRBD2. Specimen: peripheral blood, collected on day 0 of AZD1222 vaccination. This receptor was taken from an adult in good health. The CDR3 DNA is TGTGCCAGCAGCCAGGGACTAGCGGGGAACAATGAGCAGTTCTTC. Its translation is CASSQGLAGNNEQFF.